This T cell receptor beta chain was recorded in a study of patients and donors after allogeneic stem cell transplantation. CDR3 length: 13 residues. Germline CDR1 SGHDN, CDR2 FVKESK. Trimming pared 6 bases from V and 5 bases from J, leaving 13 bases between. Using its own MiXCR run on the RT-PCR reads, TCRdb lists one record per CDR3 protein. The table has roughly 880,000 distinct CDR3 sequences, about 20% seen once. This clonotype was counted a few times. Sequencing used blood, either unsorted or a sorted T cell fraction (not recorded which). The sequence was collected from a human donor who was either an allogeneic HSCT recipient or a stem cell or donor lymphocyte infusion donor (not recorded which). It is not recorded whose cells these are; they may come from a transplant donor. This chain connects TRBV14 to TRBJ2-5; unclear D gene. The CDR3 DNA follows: TGTGCCAGCAGATACGCCAGCGCGGAGACCCAGTACTTC. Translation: CASRYASAETQYF. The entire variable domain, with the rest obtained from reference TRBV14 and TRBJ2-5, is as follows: EAGVTQFPSHSVIEKGQTVTLRCDPISGHDNLYWYRRVMGKEIKFLLHFVKESKQDESGMPNNRFLAERTGGTYSTLKVQPAELEDSGVYFCASRYASAETQYFGPGTRLLVL.